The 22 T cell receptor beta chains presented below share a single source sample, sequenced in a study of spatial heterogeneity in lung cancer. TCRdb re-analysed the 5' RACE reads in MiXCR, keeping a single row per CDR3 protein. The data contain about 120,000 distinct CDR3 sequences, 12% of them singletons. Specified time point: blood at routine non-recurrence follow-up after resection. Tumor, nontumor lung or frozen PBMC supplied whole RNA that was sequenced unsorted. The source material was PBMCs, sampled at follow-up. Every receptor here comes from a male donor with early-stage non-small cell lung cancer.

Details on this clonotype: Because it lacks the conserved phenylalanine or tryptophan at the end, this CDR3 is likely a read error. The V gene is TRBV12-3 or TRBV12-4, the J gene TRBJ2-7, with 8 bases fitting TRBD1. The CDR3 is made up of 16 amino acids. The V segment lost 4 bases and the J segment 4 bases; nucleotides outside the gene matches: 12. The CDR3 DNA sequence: TGTGCCAGCAGTTCCCCGGGACAGGTATATTCTTACGAGCAGTACTCC. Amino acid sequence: CASSSPGQVYSYEQYS.

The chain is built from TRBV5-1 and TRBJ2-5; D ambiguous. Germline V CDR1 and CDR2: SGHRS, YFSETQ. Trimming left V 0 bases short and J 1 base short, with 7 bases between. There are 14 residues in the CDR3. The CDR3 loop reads CASSLAGSQETQYF. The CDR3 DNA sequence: TGCGCCAGCAGCTTGGCCGGGTCCCAAGAGACCCAGTACTTC.

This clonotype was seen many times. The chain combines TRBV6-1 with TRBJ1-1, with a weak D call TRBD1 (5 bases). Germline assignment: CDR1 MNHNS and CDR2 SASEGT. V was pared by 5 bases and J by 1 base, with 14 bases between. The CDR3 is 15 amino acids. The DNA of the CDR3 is TGTGCCAGCAGTTCCCAGGGACCGACGAACACTGAAGCTTTCTTT. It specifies CASSSQGPTNTEAFF.

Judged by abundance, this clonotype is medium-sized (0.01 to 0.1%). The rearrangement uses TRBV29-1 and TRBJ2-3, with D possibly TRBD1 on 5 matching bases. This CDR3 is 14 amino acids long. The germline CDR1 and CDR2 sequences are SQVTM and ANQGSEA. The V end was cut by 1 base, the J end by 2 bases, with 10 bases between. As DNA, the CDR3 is TGCAGCGTTGAAGGGCAGGGCTACACAGATACGCAGTATTTT. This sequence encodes CSVEGQGYTDTQYF.

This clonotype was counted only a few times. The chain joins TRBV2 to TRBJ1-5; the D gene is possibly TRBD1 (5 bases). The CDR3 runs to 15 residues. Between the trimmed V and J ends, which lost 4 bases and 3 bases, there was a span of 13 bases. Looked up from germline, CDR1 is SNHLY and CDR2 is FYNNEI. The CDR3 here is CASSVGQGYNQPQHF. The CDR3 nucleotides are TGTGCCAGCAGTGTCGGGCAGGGATACAATCAGCCCCAGCATTTT.

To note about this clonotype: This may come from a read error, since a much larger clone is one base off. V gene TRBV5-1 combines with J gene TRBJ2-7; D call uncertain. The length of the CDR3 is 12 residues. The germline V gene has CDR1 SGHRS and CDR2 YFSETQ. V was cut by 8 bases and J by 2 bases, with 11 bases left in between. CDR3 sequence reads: CASLSDTYEQYF. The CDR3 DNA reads TGCGCCAGTTTGTCAGATACCTACGAGCAGTACTTC.

Written as DNA, the CDR3 is TGTGCCAGCAGCTTAGAGACAGGGGGGGAGACCCAGTACTTC. Translating gives CASSLETGGETQYF. The rearrangement uses TRBV7-6 and TRBJ2-5; 9 bases agree with TRBD1. The CDR3 extends over 14 amino acids. Trimming removed 1 base from V and 5 bases from J; junction bases left unmatched: 2. Germline V gene data show CDR1 as SGHVS and CDR2 as FNYEAQ.

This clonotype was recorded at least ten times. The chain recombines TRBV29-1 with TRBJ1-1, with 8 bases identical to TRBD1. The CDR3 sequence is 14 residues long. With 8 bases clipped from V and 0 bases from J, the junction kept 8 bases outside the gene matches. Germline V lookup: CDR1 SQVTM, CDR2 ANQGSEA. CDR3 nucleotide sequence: TGCAGCTCCGGCCAGGGGGCCCTGAACACTGAAGCTTTCTTT. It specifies CSSGQGALNTEAFF.

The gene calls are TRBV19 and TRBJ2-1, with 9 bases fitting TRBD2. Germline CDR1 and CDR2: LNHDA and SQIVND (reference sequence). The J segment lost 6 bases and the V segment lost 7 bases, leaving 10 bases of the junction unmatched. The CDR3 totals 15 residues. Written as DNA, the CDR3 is TGTGCCAGTATCCCCCCCAGCGGGGGGCGCAATGAGCAGTTCTTC. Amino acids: CASIPPSGGRNEQFF.

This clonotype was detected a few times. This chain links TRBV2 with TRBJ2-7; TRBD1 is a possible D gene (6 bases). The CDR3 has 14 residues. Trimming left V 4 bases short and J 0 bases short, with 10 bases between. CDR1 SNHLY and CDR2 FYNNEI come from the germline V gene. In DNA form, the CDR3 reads TGTGCCAGCAGTGCAAGGACAGTCTCCTACGAGCAGTACTTC. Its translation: CASSARTVSYEQYF.

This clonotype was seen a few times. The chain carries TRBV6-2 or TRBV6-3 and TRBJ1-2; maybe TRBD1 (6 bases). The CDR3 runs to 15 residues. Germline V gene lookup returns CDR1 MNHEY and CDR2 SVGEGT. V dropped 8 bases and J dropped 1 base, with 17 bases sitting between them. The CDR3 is CASSTRQDYNYGYTF. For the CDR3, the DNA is TGTGCCAGCTCAACTCGACAGGACTATAACTATGGCTACACCTTC.

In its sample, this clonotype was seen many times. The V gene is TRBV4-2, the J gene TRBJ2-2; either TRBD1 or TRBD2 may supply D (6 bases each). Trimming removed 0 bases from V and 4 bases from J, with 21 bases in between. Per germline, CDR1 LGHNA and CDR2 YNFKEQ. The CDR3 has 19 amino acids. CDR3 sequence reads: CASSQDIPHGGQGTGELFF. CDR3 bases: TGTGCCAGCAGCCAAGATATCCCCCATGGGGGGCAGGGCACCGGGGAGCTGTTTTTT.

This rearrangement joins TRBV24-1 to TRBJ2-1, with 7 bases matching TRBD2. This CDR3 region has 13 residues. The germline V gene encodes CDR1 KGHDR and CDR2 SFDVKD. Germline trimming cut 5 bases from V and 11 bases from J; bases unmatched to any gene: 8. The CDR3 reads CATSAWGGMKQFF. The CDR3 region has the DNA TGTGCCACCAGTGCTTGGGGGGGGATGAAGCAGTTCTTC.

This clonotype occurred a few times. The CDR3 nucleotides are TGTGCCAGCAGCCACCGACAGGTCACTAGCACAGATACGCAGTATTTT. As protein: CASSHRQVTSTDTQYF. The chain couples TRBV9 to TRBJ2-3; maybe TRBD1 (6 bases). This CDR3 is 16 amino acids long. Germline V gene data show CDR1 as SGDLS and CDR2 as YYNGEE. Trimming left V 4 bases short and J 0 bases short, with 15 bases between.

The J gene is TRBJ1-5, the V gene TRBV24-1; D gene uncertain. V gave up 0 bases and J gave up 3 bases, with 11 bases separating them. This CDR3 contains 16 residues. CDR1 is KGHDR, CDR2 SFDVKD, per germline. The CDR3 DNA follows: TGTGCCACCAGTGATTTGCTCTCTGGGTCCAATCAGCCCCAGCATTTT. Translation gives CATSDLLSGSNQPQHF.

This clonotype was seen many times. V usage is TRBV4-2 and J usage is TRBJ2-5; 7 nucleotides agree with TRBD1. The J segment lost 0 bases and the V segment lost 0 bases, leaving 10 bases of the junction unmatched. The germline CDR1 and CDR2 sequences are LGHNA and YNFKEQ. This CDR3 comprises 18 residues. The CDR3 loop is CASSQDHAGTAYQETQYF. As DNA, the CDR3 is TGTGCCAGCAGCCAAGATCACGCTGGGACAGCGTACCAAGAGACCCAGTACTTC.

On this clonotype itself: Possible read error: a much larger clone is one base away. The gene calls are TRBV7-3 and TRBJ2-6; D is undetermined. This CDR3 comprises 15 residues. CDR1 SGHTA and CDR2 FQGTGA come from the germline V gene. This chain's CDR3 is CASNLFGSGANVLTF. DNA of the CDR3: TGTGCCAGCAACTTATTTGGCTCTGGGGCCAACGTCCTGACTTTC.

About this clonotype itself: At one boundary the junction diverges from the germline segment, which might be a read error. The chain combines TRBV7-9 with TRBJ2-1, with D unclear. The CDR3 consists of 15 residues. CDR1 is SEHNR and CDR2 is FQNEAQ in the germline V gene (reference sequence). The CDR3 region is CVSSTAYARNNEQFF. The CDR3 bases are TGTGTCAGCAGCACGGCCTACGCTAGGAACAATGAGCAGTTCTTC. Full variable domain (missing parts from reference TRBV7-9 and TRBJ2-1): DTGVSQNPRHKITKRGQNVTFRCDPISEHNRLYWYRQTLGQGPEFLTYFQNEAQLEKSRLLSDRFSAERPKGSFSTLEIQRTEQGDSAMYLCVSSTAYARNNEQFFGPGTRLTVL.

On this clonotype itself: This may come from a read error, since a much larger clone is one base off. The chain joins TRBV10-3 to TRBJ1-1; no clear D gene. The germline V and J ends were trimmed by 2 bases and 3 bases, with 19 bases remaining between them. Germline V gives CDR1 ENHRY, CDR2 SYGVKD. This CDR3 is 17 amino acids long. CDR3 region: CAISEAVGFSSHTEAFF. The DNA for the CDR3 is TGTGCCATCAGTGAGGCGGTAGGGTTTAGTAGTCACACTGAAGCTTTCTTT.

CDR3 protein: CASSLAGPGAGNYGYTF. The CDR3 DNA is TGTGCCAGCAGTTTAGCCGGTCCGGGGGCCGGTAATTATGGCTACACCTTC. The chain is built from TRBV12-3 or TRBV12-4 and TRBJ1-2, with a possible D match to TRBD1 (6 bases). The CDR3 sequence is 17 residues long. V was cut by 0 bases and J by 5 bases, with 19 bases left in between.

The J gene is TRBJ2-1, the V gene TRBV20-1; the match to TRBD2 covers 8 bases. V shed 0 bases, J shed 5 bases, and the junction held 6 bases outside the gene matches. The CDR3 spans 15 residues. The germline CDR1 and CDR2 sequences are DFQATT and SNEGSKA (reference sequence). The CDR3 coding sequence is TGCAGTGCTAGAGATGGGACTAGTATCCACAATGAGCAGTTCTTC. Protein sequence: CSARDGTSIHNEQFF.

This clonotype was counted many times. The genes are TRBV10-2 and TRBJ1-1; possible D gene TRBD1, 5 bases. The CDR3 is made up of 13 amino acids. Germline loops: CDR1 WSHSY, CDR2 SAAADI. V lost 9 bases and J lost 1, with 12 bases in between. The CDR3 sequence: CASQAGTNTEAFF. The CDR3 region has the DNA TGCGCCAGTCAAGCAGGGACGAACACTGAAGCTTTCTTT.